The T cell receptor beta chain under discussion was sequenced for a study of blood T cell repertoires in COVID-19. Profiling relied on immunoSEQ multiplex PCR, and the TCRdb table lists in-frame clones only, not all of them. The sample includes tens of thousands of clones, about 83% of them seen just once. Losses at the gene ends were 0 bases for V and 4 bases for J; bases not matched to a gene: 11. Germline assignment: CDR1 SGDLS and CDR2 YYNGEE. This CDR3 is built from 17 residues. This receptor was taken from a human donor in a cohort sampled during active COVID-19. The sequenced sample was peripheral blood. The chain has TRBV9 and TRBJ2-3; 7 positions agree with TRBD2. CDR3 DNA: TGTGCCAGCAGCGTAGCTGTTAGCGGGTTCATAGCAGATACGCAGTATTTT. It encodes CASSVAVSGFIADTQYF.